The 7 T cell receptor beta chains below come from one sample, sequenced in a study of CXCR3-negative and CXCR3-positive naive CD8 T cells. With UMI labels, 5' RACE was used to prepare the TRB cDNA libraries. TCRdb re-called the 5' RACE reads; one entry per CDR3 protein, DNA not given. The specimen's table records 100,000 to 150,000 distinct CDR3 sequences. The sample was naive CXCR3- CD8+ T cells from blood. Stated subset: CD45RO-CCR7+CD27+CD95- naive CD8+ T cells lacking CXCR3 (TNR3-). The receptors derive from a human donor in good health. Some clones in this sample may be carry-over from other donors' samples.

The chain uses TRBV7-9 and TRBJ1-5; the D gene TCRdb calls, TRBD1, cannot be checked with no DNA. Germline values: CDR1 SEHNR, CDR2 FQNEAQ (reference sequence). The length of the CDR3 is 16 residues. The CDR3 sequence: CASSLVRAGEGQPQHF.

CDR3 loop: CASSQSKVCSGRSYEQYF. This chain uses TRBV23-1 with TRBJ2-7. TRBV23-1 is filed as an ORF, its function uncertain. The CDR3 has 18 amino acids.

The chain uses TRBV20-1 and TRBJ2-1; TCRdb designates TRBD2, a call that cannot be tested without DNA. Germline CDR1 DFQATT, CDR2 SNEGSKA (reference sequence). The length of the CDR3 is 16 residues. The CDR3 is CSAEGLAREGYNEQFF.

This chain joins TRBV6-5 and TRBJ2-1; TCRdb outputs TRBD1, but without DNA this stays unchecked. CDR1 and CDR2 (germline): MNHEY, SVGAGI. This CDR3 has 15 residues. CDR3 in amino acids: CASSYHTGPLSEQFF.

The rearrangement uses TRBV28 and TRBJ2-1. Germline V gene lookup returns CDR1 MDHEN and CDR2 SYDVKM. This CDR3 has 12 amino acids. Here the CDR3 reads CASSLFWNEQFF.

The chain links TRBV28 to TRBJ2-7; lacking DNA, the TRBD1 call made by TCRdb goes unchecked. Germline V gene lookup returns CDR1 MDHEN and CDR2 SYDVKM. CDR3 length: 14 residues. CDR3 sequence reads: CASSFPDRTYEQYF.

The chain couples TRBV29-1 to TRBJ2-7. Per the germline V gene, CDR1 is SQVTM and CDR2 is ANQGSEA. The CDR3 has 11 amino acids. The CDR3 is CSVGGSYEQYF.